A selection of T cell receptor beta chains follows, all from one sample in a study of technical replicates of blood from several donors. Here immunoSEQ multiplex PCR was the method, and the copy in TCRdb shows in-frame clones only, minus some. Of tens of thousands of clones in the sample, roughly 92% were seen once. The sequencing input was T cells isolated from PBMCs. These receptors originate from a human donor in good health. CDR3s include the opening cysteine and the closing phenylalanine or tryptophan. Each record gives: CDR3 protein, CDR3 DNA, J gene, V gene, clone size, D gene. The D gene is left open where the match is weak. Not every row has a clone size; where given, it reads once, few, many or a size class.

CASSFEQGIRQETQYF | TGTGCCAGCAGCTTCGAACAGGGGATTCGGCAAGAGACCCAGTACTTC | TRBJ2-5 | TRBV7-9 | NA | TRBD1
CASSPRTLQETQYF | TGTGCCAGCAGCCCTAGGACACTACAAGAGACCCAGTACTTC | TRBJ2-5 | TRBV7-9 | NA | NA
CASSQAVGWELADSYEQYF | TGTGCCAGCAGCCAAGCGGTAGGTTGGGAACTAGCGGACTCCTACGAGCAGTACTTC | TRBJ2-7 | TRBV4-2 | NA | TRBD2
CASSLRGTTYEQYF | TGTGCCAGCAGTCTGAGGGGGACAACCTACGAGCAGTACTTC | TRBJ2-7 | TRBV28 | NA | NA
CASSFAGGSAGELFF | TGTGCCAGCAGCTTTGCGGGAGGTTCGGCCGGGGAGCTGTTTTTT | TRBJ2-2 | TRBV7-2 | NA | TRBD2
CASSSKTSGRAREQFF | TGTGCCAGTAGTTCGAAGACTAGCGGGAGGGCTCGGGAGCAGTTCTTC | TRBJ2-1 | TRBV19 | NA | TRBD2
CASSLETDTEAFF | TGTGCCAGCAGCTTAGAGACTGACACTGAAGCTTTCTTT | TRBJ1-1 | TRBV11-2 | NA | NA
CASSYTTGELTGELFF | TGTGCCAGCAGTTACACGACAGGGGAGCTTACCGGGGAGCTGTTTTTT | TRBJ2-2 | TRBV6-7 | NA | TRBD1
CASSLGRGNTEAFF | TGTGCCAGCAGCTTGGGTAGGGGTAACACTGAAGCTTTCTTT | TRBJ1-1 | TRBV7-8 | NA | NA
CAISESDSVHEQYF | TGTGCCATCAGTGAGTCGGACAGTGTCCACGAGCAGTACTTC | TRBJ2-7 | TRBV10-3 | NA | NA
CASSHGGSTDTQYF | TGTGCCAGCAGCCATGGGGGGAGCACAGATACGCAGTATTTT | TRBJ2-3 | TRBV14 | NA | NA
CASTDRTGMNTEAFF | TGTGCCAGTACTGACCGGACAGGCATGAACACTGAAGCTTTCTTT | TRBJ1-1 | TRBV19 | NA | TRBD1
CASSLFSMYEQYF | TGTGCCAGCAGCTTGTTCAGTATGTACGAGCAGTACTTC | TRBJ2-7 | TRBV7-9 | once | NA
CASSIDRGRISEAFF | TGCGCCAGCAGCATAGACAGGGGGCGAATCTCTGAAGCTTTCTTT | TRBJ1-1 | TRBV5-1 | NA | TRBD1
CASSQGYEQYF | TGTGCCAGCAGCCAGGGATACGAGCAGTACTTC | TRBJ2-7 | TRBV5-4 | NA | NA
CASSSSDIQYF | TGTGCCAGCAGTTCCAGTGACATTCAGTACTTC | TRBJ2-4 | TRBV6-5 | NA | NA
CASSPQSISGELFF | TGTGCCAGCAGTCCTCAATCGATTAGCGGGGAGCTGTTTTTT | TRBJ2-2 | TRBV6-1 | NA | NA
CASSLDFTNTGELFF | TGTGCCAGCAGCTTAGACTTTACCAACACCGGGGAGCTGTTTTTT | TRBJ2-2 | TRBV13 | NA | NA
CASNTIAGERNEQFF | TGTGCCAGCAATACTATAGCGGGAGAACGCAATGAGCAGTTCTTC | TRBJ2-1 | TRBV27 | NA | TRBD2
CAGKTSGSYNEQFF | TGTGCCGGAAAGACTAGCGGATCCTACAATGAGCAGTTCTTC | TRBJ2-1 | TRBV2 | NA | TRBD2
CASSLQGAYRNEQFF | TGTGCCAGCAGTTTACAGGGGGCGTATAGGAATGAGCAGTTCTTC | TRBJ2-1 | TRBV27 | once | TRBD1
CASSYSYSMETQYF | TGTGCCAGCAGTTACTCTTACTCAATGGAGACCCAGTACTTC | TRBJ2-5 | TRBV6-5 | NA | NA
CASSVPGQGDTEAFF | TGTGCCAGCAGTGTACCGGGACAGGGGGACACTGAAGCTTTCTTT | TRBJ1-1 | TRBV25-1 | NA | TRBD1
CASSLVGGANTGELFF | TGCGCCAGCAGCTTGGTAGGGGGGGCCAACACCGGGGAGCTGTTTTTT | TRBJ2-2 | TRBV5-1 | once | NA
CASSSETGEKDTQYF | TGTGCCAGCAGCAGTGAGACAGGGGAGAAAGATACGCAGTATTTT | TRBJ2-3 | TRBV21-1 | NA | NA
CASSLAGNQPQHF | TGTGCCAGCAGCTTGGCCGGGAATCAGCCCCAGCATTTT | TRBJ1-5 | TRBV5-4 | once | NA
CASSPNAGNYGYTF | TGTGCCAGCAGCCCCAATGCGGGGAACTATGGCTACACCTTC | TRBJ1-2 | TRBV4-2 | NA | NA
CASSKTTSGDTQYF | TGTGCCAGCAGCAAGACGACTAGCGGAGATACGCAGTATTTT | TRBJ2-3 | TRBV7-2 | NA | TRBD2
CASSVAPLGAGVAYEQYF | TGTGCCAGCAGCGTAGCCCCTTTAGGCGCGGGAGTCGCCTACGAGCAGTACTTC | TRBJ2-7 | TRBV9 | once | TRBD2
CASSYSLGTEAFF | TGTGCCAGCAGTTACTCGCTAGGCACTGAAGCTTTCTTT | TRBJ1-1 | TRBV6-6 | NA | NA
CATRRGRLEKLFF | TGTGCCACCAGGCGGGGGCGCCTCGAAAAACTGTTTTTT | TRBJ1-4 | TRBV19 | few | NA
CASSVGAGVQGTQYF | TGTGCCAGCAGCGTTGGGGCAGGAGTTCAGGGGACCCAGTACTTC | TRBJ2-5 | TRBV9 | NA | NA
CASTGLAGVNEQFF | TGTGCCAGCACTGGACTAGCGGGAGTCAATGAGCAGTTCTTC | TRBJ2-1 | TRBV19 | NA | TRBD2
CASSLRGRGTGELFF | TGTGCCAGCAGCTTAAGGGGGCGCGGGACCGGGGAGCTGTTTTTT | TRBJ2-2 | TRBV7-2 | NA | TRBD1
CASSPGLASNEQFF | TGTGCCAGCAGTCCGGGGCTAGCGAGTAATGAGCAGTTCTTC | TRBJ2-1 | TRBV28 | NA | NA
CSVEDPGHPSNNEQFF | TGCAGCGTTGAAGATCCCGGACATCCTTCAAACAATGAGCAGTTCTTC | TRBJ2-1 | TRBV29-1 | NA | NA
CAWSVGGTSYEQYF | TGTGCCTGGAGTGTGGGGGGAACCTCCTACGAGCAGTACTTC | TRBJ2-7 | TRBV30 | NA | NA
CASSQDPGGPNEKLFF | TGCGCCAGCAGCCAAGACCCAGGGGGCCCTAATGAAAAACTGTTTTTT | TRBJ1-4 | TRBV4-3 | NA | TRBD1
CASAWADMNTEAFF | TGCGCCAGTGCCTGGGCAGACATGAACACTGAAGCTTTCTTT | TRBJ1-1 | TRBV5-1 | NA | NA
CSVGDREAFF | TGCAGCGTTGGAGACCGTGAAGCTTTCTTT | TRBJ1-1 | TRBV29-1 | few | NA
CASSYGTAYGYTF | TGCGCCAGCAGCTACGGGACAGCTTATGGCTACACCTTC | TRBJ1-2 | TRBV4-1 | NA | TRBD1
CASSELQGAVKLFF | TGTGCCAGCAGTGAACTCCAGGGGGCGGTTAAACTGTTTTTT | TRBJ1-4 | TRBV2 | few | TRBD1
CASSLSFRVASTEAFF | TGTGCCAGCAGTTTATCTTTCAGGGTAGCTTCCACTGAAGCTTTCTTT | TRBJ1-1 | TRBV27 | NA | NA
CASGLVLSSGHYEQYF | TGTGCTAGTGGTTTGGTACTGTCTAGCGGGCATTACGAGCAGTACTTC | TRBJ2-7 | TRBV12-5 | NA | TRBD2
CASSGQGSIGYTF | TGTGCCAGCAGCGGACAGGGTTCGATTGGCTACACCTTC | TRBJ1-2 | TRBV7-9 | NA | TRBD1
CASSLTPLAGYEQYF | TGTGCCAGCAGCTTAACCCCCCTGGCAGGCTACGAGCAGTACTTC | TRBJ2-7 | TRBV5-6 | NA | NA
CASSFLAQGYEQYF | TGTGCCAGCAGTTTTTTGGCACAGGGTTACGAGCAGTACTTC | TRBJ2-7 | TRBV28 | NA | NA
CASSGTSPKVGEQYF | TGTGCCAGCAGCGGGACTAGCCCCAAGGTGGGGGAGCAGTACTTC | TRBJ2-7 | TRBV7-8 | NA | TRBD2
CASSKGPGGELFF | TGTGCCAGCAGCAAGGGCCCAGGGGGGGAGCTGTTTTTT | TRBJ2-2 | TRBV2 | NA | NA